The 32 T cell receptor beta chains presented below share a single source sample, sequenced in a study of blood T cell repertoires in COVID-19. Assay: immunoSEQ multiplex PCR; the TCRdb copy retains only in-frame clones and omits some. Of some 57,000 clones in the sample, around nine tenths were seen once. Source material: peripheral blood. These receptors came from a man between 65 and 79 years old with acute or convalescent COVID-19.

The chain combines TRBV3-1 (or the pseudogene TRBV3-2) with TRBJ1-1; D not resolved. The CDR3 runs 16 residues. The V gene lost 2 bases and the J gene lost 2 bases, with 15 bases spanning the gap. Germline CDR1 and CDR2: LGHDT and YNNKEL (reference sequence). CDR3 protein: CASSQIGPPINTEAFF. The CDR3 nucleotides read TGTGCCAGCAGCCAAATTGGGCCCCCGATAAACACTGAAGCTTTCTTT.

The chain is built from TRBV20-1 and TRBJ1-1, with a tentative D call TRBD1 (6 bases). Germline V gives CDR1 DFQATT, CDR2 SNEGSKA (reference sequence). The CDR3 covers 14 residues. The V gene lost 3 bases and the J gene lost 4 bases, with 15 bases spanning the gap. CDR3 region: CSASDRFLGTEAFF. CDR3 bases: TGCAGTGCTAGTGACAGGTTTTTGGGCACTGAAGCTTTCTTT.

The J gene is TRBJ2-7, the V gene TRBV19, with D perhaps matching TRBD2 (7 bases). Trimming stripped 6 bases from V and 5 bases from J, with 14 bases between. The CDR3 totals 13 residues. Per the germline V gene, CDR1 is LNHDA and CDR2 is SQIVND (reference sequence). CDR3 coding DNA: TGTGCCAGTAGAAAGGGGGGGGGCAACGAGCAGTACTTC. It is translated as CASRKGGGNEQYF. The whole variable domain, remainder taken from reference TRBV19 and TRBJ2-7, is DGGITQSPKYLFRKEGQNVTLSCEQNLNHDAMYWYRQDPGQGLRLIYYSQIVNDFQKGDIAEGYSVSREKKESFPLTVTSAQKNPTAFYLCASRKGGGNEQYFGPGTRLTVT.

The CDR3 DNA reads TGTGCCAGCAGTGAAATAGTGGTTTACGCAACTAATGAAAAACTGTTTTTT. This codes for CASSEIVVYATNEKLFF. The rearrangement joins TRBV6-1 to TRBJ1-4; unclear D gene. The CDR3 spans 17 residues. The germline V and J ends were trimmed by 2 bases and 0 bases, with 13 bases remaining between them. Per germline, CDR1 MNHNS and CDR2 SASEGT.

This clone has only one observation. V is TRBV29-1 and J is TRBJ2-5; no definite D call. The CDR3 covers 10 residues. The germline V gene encodes CDR1 SQVTM and CDR2 ANQGSEA. Trimming shortened V by 3 bases and J by 13 bases, and 12 bases separated the two germline ends. In DNA, the CDR3 is TGCAGCGTTGATTACAGTTCAGGGTACTTC. This codes for CSVDYSSGYF. The complete variable domain, with remaining parts taken from reference TRBV29-1 and TRBJ2-5, reads SAVISQKPSRDICQRGTSLTIQCQVDSQVTMMFWYRQQPGQSLTLIATANQGSEATYESGFVIDKFPISRPNLTFSTLTVSNMSPEDSSIYLCSVDYSSGYFGPGTRLLVL.

The chain carries TRBV18 and TRBJ1-1, with no clear D. Trimming stripped 5 bases from V and 1 base from J, with 23 bases between. In germline, CDR1 is KGHSH, CDR2 LQKENI. This CDR3 has 18 residues. CDR3 nucleotide sequence: TGTGCCAGCTCAGATACTCTGGGAGCAGTCTGGGCGAACACTGAAGCTTTCTTT. Amino acids: CASSDTLGAVWANTEAFF.

The chain combines TRBV10-1 with TRBJ1-1; D might be TRBD1 (5 bases). Germline values: CDR1 WNHNN, CDR2 SYGVQD (reference sequence). Trimming removed 6 bases at V and 1 base at J, with 9 bases between. The CDR3 runs 13 residues. The chain's CDR3 is CASRDTRNTEAFF. The CDR3 nucleotides are TGCGCCAGCAGGGACACCCGGAACACTGAAGCTTTCTTT.

The gene calls are TRBV9 and TRBJ2-1; the D is unclear. The V end lost 0 bases, the J end lost 0 bases, and 7 bases lay between the germline ends. The CDR3 has 15 amino acids. In germline, CDR1 is SGDLS, CDR2 YYNGEE. The CDR3: CASSVAASSYNEQFF. CDR3 bases: TGTGCCAGCAGCGTAGCGGCTAGCTCCTACAATGAGCAGTTCTTC.

The chain combines TRBV6-5 with TRBJ2-3, with 10 nucleotides matching TRBD2. Germline CDR1 and CDR2: MNHEY and SVGAGI. Unmatched junction bases numbered 3, after V lost 5 bases and J lost 4 bases. This CDR3 contains 14 residues. CDR3 nucleotides: TGTGCCAGCAGTCCCGGACTAGCGGCAGATACGCAGTATTTT. It yields the protein CASSPGLAADTQYF.

The chain combines TRBV18 with TRBJ2-7; 8 nucleotides line up with TRBD1. V was clipped by 3 bases and J by 1 base; unmatched bases: 5. The germline CDR1 and CDR2 sequences are KGHSH and LQKENI. The CDR3 loop spans 15 amino acids. The CDR3 region is CASSPRQGNSYEQYF. The CDR3 DNA follows: TGTGCCAGCTCACCCCGACAGGGGAATTCCTACGAGCAGTACTTC. Using reference TRBV18 and TRBJ2-7 for the parts outside the CDR3, the full variable domain is NAGVMQNPRHLVRRRGQEARLRCSPMKGHSHVYWYRQLPEEGLKFMVYLQKENIIDESGMPKERFSAEFPKEGPSILRIQQVVRGDSAAYFCASSPRQGNSYEQYFGPGTRLTVT.

This clone has a single count. V and J are TRBV20-1 and TRBJ1-1; weak D call: TRBD1 (6 bases). The V gene lost 3 bases and the J gene lost 1 base, with 12 bases spanning the gap. Germline values: CDR1 DFQATT, CDR2 SNEGSKA (reference sequence). The CDR3 loop spans 14 amino acids. DNA of the CDR3: TGCAGTGCTAGTCCCGGGACAAAGAACACTGAAGCTTTCTTT. It codes for CSASPGTKNTEAFF.

The chain has TRBV5-1 and TRBJ2-6; D remains unclear. CDR3 size: 17 residues. Trimming took 4 bases from V and 0 from J, leaving 14 bases between them. From germline, CDR1 is SGHRS and CDR2 YFSETQ. The CDR3 DNA sequence: TGCGCCAGCAGCCCCTCTTGGCCTGGCTCTGGGGCCAACGTCCTGACTTTC. Protein sequence: CASSPSWPGSGANVLTF. Looking up the rest from reference TRBV5-1 and TRBJ2-6 gives the full variable domain: KAGVTQTPRYLIKTRGQQVTLSCSPISGHRSVSWYQQTPGQGLQFLFEYFSETQRNKGNFPGRFSGRQFSNSRSEMNVSTLELGDSALYLCASSPSWPGSGANVLTFGAGSRLTVL.

This chain uses TRBV19 with TRBJ2-1; 8 bases agree with TRBD2. This CDR3 is built from 14 residues. V trimming: 2 bases; J trimming: 10 bases; junction bases outside the gene matches: 7. The germline CDR1 and CDR2 sequences are LNHDA and SQIVND (reference sequence). The DNA of the CDR3 is TGTGCCAGTAGTATATTCGGGACTAGTGGGGAGCAGTTCTTC. Translated, it gives CASSIFGTSGEQFF.

This chain links TRBV6-6 with TRBJ1-5, with 9 nucleotides matching TRBD1. V trimming: 6 bases; J trimming: 7 bases; junction bases outside the gene matches: 10. Looked up from germline, CDR1 is MNHNY and CDR2 is SVGAGI (reference sequence). This CDR3 contains 15 residues. The CDR3, as DNA: TGTGCCAGCAGACTTACAGGGGGCGGGGTACAGCCCCAGCATTTT. It is translated as CASRLTGGGVQPQHF.

The chain carries TRBV5-1 and TRBJ1-4, with D possibly being TRBD1 (6 bases). Trimming stripped 0 bases from V and 8 bases from J, with 14 bases between. The CDR3 sequence is 15 residues long. Germline lookup yields CDR1 SGHRS and CDR2 YFSETQ. The CDR3 bases are TGCGCCAGCAGCTTGGATGGGGAGAGGGGGGAAAAACTGTTTTTT. Translating it yields CASSLDGERGEKLFF.

This clone was seen just once. This sequence joins TRBV5-1 and TRBJ1-2; no clear D gene. Deletions cut 0 bases from V and 6 bases from J, with 12 bases between. Germline values: CDR1 SGHRS, CDR2 YFSETQ. The CDR3 totals 14 residues. The CDR3 loop reads CASSLGPGEDGYTF. CDR3 DNA: TGCGCCAGCAGCTTGGGACCTGGGGAGGATGGCTACACCTTC.

The J gene is TRBJ1-1, the V gene TRBV5-4; the D gene is possibly TRBD1 (6 bases). The CDR3 is made up of 12 amino acids. Trimming took off 0 bases at V and 11 bases at J, with 11 bases between the two ends. Germline values: CDR1 SGHNT, CDR2 YYREEE (reference sequence). The CDR3 protein is CASSLVGTYAFF. CDR3 nucleotides: TGTGCCAGCAGCTTGGTAGGGACATATGCTTTCTTT.

The chain recombines TRBV6-1 with TRBJ1-2; no definite D call. V shed 1 base and J shed 1 base, with 13 bases lying between them. Germline assignment: CDR1 MNHNS and CDR2 SASEGT. CDR3 length: 16 residues. CDR3 region: CASSEGPGRNNYGYTF. In DNA form, the CDR3 reads TGTGCCAGCAGTGAAGGCCCTGGTAGAAATAACTATGGCTACACCTTC.

The chain links TRBV7-2 to TRBJ1-6, with D unresolved. Per germline, CDR1 SGHTA and CDR2 FQGNSA. The V and J ends lost 3 bases and 6 bases respectively, with 9 bases between them. The CDR3 is 14 amino acids. The chain's CDR3 is CASSFGVANSPLHF. The CDR3, as DNA: TGTGCCAGCAGCTTCGGGGTTGCTAATTCACCCCTCCACTTT.

V usage is TRBV6-6 and J usage is TRBJ2-7; 9 bases match TRBD2. Trimming removed 4 bases from V and 5 bases from J; junction bases left unmatched: 3. The germline V gene encodes CDR1 MNHNY and CDR2 SVGAGI (reference sequence). This CDR3 is built from 13 residues. This chain's CDR3 is CASSSLAGNEQYF. The DNA for the CDR3 is TGTGCCAGCAGTTCTCTAGCGGGGAACGAGCAGTACTTC.

The V call is TRBV7-3, the J call TRBJ2-2, with 8 bases that match TRBD1. Germline assignment: CDR1 SGHTA and CDR2 FQGTGA. J gave up 2 bases and V 6 bases, and 5 bases lay outside the gene matches. The CDR3 has 15 residues. The CDR3 region is CASSPDRVNTGELFF. DNA of the CDR3: TGTGCCAGCAGTCCGGACAGGGTTAACACCGGGGAGCTGTTTTTT.

This rearrangement joins TRBV6-5 to TRBJ1-2, with unresolved D. The CDR3 length is 15 residues. CDR1 is MNHEY, CDR2 SVGAGI, per germline. V was shortened by 1 base and J by 7 bases, with 16 bases between the two germline ends. The chain's CDR3 is CASSYLADSLAGYTF. Written as DNA, the CDR3 is TGTGCCAGCAGTTACTTAGCAGATAGTCTCGCTGGCTACACCTTC.

The chain joins TRBV7-9 to TRBJ1-1; 7 bases are shared with TRBD1. The V and J ends lost 3 bases and 11 bases, in that order; junction bases with no gene match: 12. This CDR3 comprises 14 residues. Germline CDR1 reads SEHNR; CDR2 reads FQNEAQ (reference sequence). This chain's CDR3 is CASSFGQALGGAFF. CDR3 nucleotides: TGTGCCAGCAGCTTCGGACAGGCGTTAGGAGGGGCTTTCTTT.

The chain combines TRBV11-2 with TRBJ1-3, with D possibly TRBD1 on 5 matching bases. CDR1 and CDR2 (germline): SGHAT, FQNNGV. CDR3 length: 16 amino acids. Trimming cost V 5 bases and J 3 bases, with 17 bases left between them. The CDR3 DNA is TGTGCCAGCAGCGTAAGCCTGGTGACAGTTGGAAACACCATATATTTT. Amino acid sequence: CASSVSLVTVGNTIYF.

V gene TRBV5-5 combines with J gene TRBJ2-3, with no clear D. Germline CDR1 reads SGHKS; CDR2 reads YYEKEE (reference sequence). CDR3 size: 12 residues. The V and J ends lost 4 bases and 6 bases respectively, with 9 bases between them. The CDR3 DNA sequence: TGTGCCAGCAGCGGCGCGGCGGATACGCAGTATTTT. It translates to CASSGAADTQYF.

The chain joins TRBV25-1 to TRBJ1-1; tentative D call: TRBD1 (5 bases). Per germline, CDR1 MGHDK and CDR2 SYGVNS. Trimming cost V 2 bases and J 6 bases, with 16 bases left between them. The CDR3 is made up of 15 amino acids. The CDR3 reads CASSERASGGAEAFF. The CDR3 region has the DNA TGTGCCAGCAGTGAAAGGGCCTCCGGAGGGGCTGAAGCTTTCTTT. Full variable domain (remainder filled in from reference TRBV25-1 and TRBJ1-1): EADIYQTPRYLVIGTGKKITLECSQTMGHDKMYWYQQDPGMELHLIHYSYGVNSTEKGDLSSESTVSRIRTEHFPLTLESARPSHTSQYLCASSERASGGAEAFFGQGTRLTVV.

This clone appeared a single time. The chain joins TRBV18 to TRBJ1-2; no clear D gene. The CDR3 has 14 residues. Trimming pared 6 bases from V and 4 bases from J, leaving 15 bases between. Germline V lookup: CDR1 KGHSH, CDR2 LQKENI. The CDR3 bases are TGTGCCAGCTCCCCCCCGGGGAGAAGCTATGGCTACACCTTC. The encoded protein is CASSPPGRSYGYTF.

The gene calls are TRBV5-1 and TRBJ2-3, with TRBD1 identical over 10 bases. The CDR3 covers 17 residues. Trimming at V came to 3 bases and at J to 3 bases, leaving 10 bases not matched to a gene. Germline-derived CDR1 and CDR2 are SGHRS and YFSETQ. The CDR3 DNA reads as TGCGCCAGCAGCTCAGGAACGACAGGGGGCTGGACAGATACGCAGTATTTT. Its translation: CASSSGTTGGWTDTQYF.

The rearrangement joins TRBV19 to TRBJ2-3; 7 bases agree with TRBD1. This CDR3 region has 16 residues. Germline CDR1 LNHDA, CDR2 SQIVND (reference sequence). V lost 7 bases and J lost 0; bases outside the gene matches: 10. The CDR3: CASTNRGAFSTDTQYF. CDR3 nucleotides: TGTGCCAGTACCAACAGGGGAGCATTTAGCACAGATACGCAGTATTTT.

The gene calls are TRBV9 and TRBJ1-4; no definite D call. The length of the CDR3 is 16 residues. The V gene's germline CDR1 is SGDLS and CDR2 YYNGEE. Trimming took off 0 bases at V and 7 bases at J, with 16 bases between the two ends. The CDR3 region is CASSVDTGVSGEKLFF. The DNA of the CDR3 is TGTGCCAGCAGCGTAGACACGGGTGTATCGGGTGAAAAACTGTTTTTT.

The chain joins TRBV4-1 to TRBJ2-3; maybe TRBD2 (6 bases). The ends were cut back, 0 bases at V and 0 bases at J, with 13 bases in the middle. Germline loops: CDR1 MGHRA, CDR2 YSYEKL. The CDR3 is 17 amino acids. CDR3: CASSQDGTGVSTDTQYF. DNA for the CDR3: TGCGCCAGCAGCCAAGATGGAACGGGGGTAAGCACAGATACGCAGTATTTT.

The V and J genes are TRBV27 and TRBJ2-3; 8 bases align to TRBD1. From germline, CDR1 is MNHEY and CDR2 SMNVEV (reference sequence). The CDR3 sequence is 15 residues long. The trim removed 7 bases at V and 5 bases at J, leaving 11 bases unmatched. This CDR3 is CASNRQGRGRDTQYF. The CDR3 bases are TGTGCCAGCAACCGACAGGGGCGGGGTCGAGATACGCAGTATTTT.